This T cell receptor (beta chain) was captured by sequencing in a study of cytomegalovirus exposure and HLA in healthy donors (TCRdb year 2017). The study in broad terms: An earlier analysis of around 600 of the donors reported approximately 300 Gb of sequence data and 117 million unique TCR beta sequences from 150 million to 200 million T cells. All discovery cohort repertoires had been generated on a single sequencing platform. The study aimed to test whether signatures of past pathogen exposure could be identified by cataloging public T cell receptors. The number of typed donors differed by locus: about 629-630 for A, B, C, DRB1 and DQB1; approximately 530 for DQA1; some 610 for DPA1; and about 450 for DPB1. The study used immunosequencing to profile the T cell repertoires of approximately 690 subjects and linked those repertoires to cytomegalovirus serostatus. Rather than drawing on any new phenotypic data, the later analysis identified candidate immune exposures from TCR beta sequences and the way those sequences occurred across donors. To decide whether each TCR beta V gene segment behaved as functional or pseudogenic, an earlier analysis of several hundred of the donors relied on high-throughput TCR beta sequencing. The study combined high-throughput TCR immunosequencing, statistical association of individual TCRs with disease status, and machine learning to predict cytomegalovirus infection status. A later genetic analysis used genome-wide SNP genotypes for about 65% of the roughly 670 donors, treating that subset as a discovery cohort. Roughly 320 gigabases of sequencing data and around 85 million unique TCR sequences made up an early release that covered roughly 670 HLA-typed donors. A later analysis re-examined previously published TCR beta repertoires from several hundred donors and added high-resolution HLA genotyping to investigate patterns of TCR occurrence. In addition to the first cohort of roughly 700 subjects, a separate validation cohort of about 120 different subjects was used. A few DR-DQ haplotypes were treated as single units for association and clustering because of strong linkage in the cohort. Of the approximately 400 genotyped donors, over 80% were placed in the genetic ancestry cluster associated with self-reported Caucasian donors. On average, roughly 250,000 unique TCR beta nucleotide sequences were sequenced per donor among a few hundred genotyped donors of the cohort, with around 19% of those sequences being non-productive. Both class I and class II loci were covered by HLA typing, at four-digit resolution. Donor age, sex, ethnicity and CMV serostatus were compiled alongside the repertoire data.

The library was made by the immunoSEQ multiplex PCR assay. A mixture of 60 forward primers for TCR Vbeta segments and 13 reverse primers for TCR Jbeta segments was used in the multiplex PCR. The CDR3 region of rearranged TCR beta genes was amplified from genomic DNA with a multiplex PCR assay. The Illumina HiSeq System was used to sequence the amplified TCR beta libraries as 87-base-pair reads. The paper's processing steps were these. A later analysis counted 75 million to 100 million unique TCR beta chains across the 550 to 700 repertoires, and 9.5 million to 11 million of these chains were shared by at least two donors. Raw reads were error-corrected and collapsed into unique sequences by a nearest-neighbor algorithm in which closely related sequences were merged to remove PCR and sequencing errors. To assign V, D and J gene segments, CDR3 sequences were aligned to IMGT reference sequences. For a sequence to be retained, a match of at least six nucleotides was required to both a V gene segment and a J gene segment. Rearrangements were classified as productive when the CDR3 lacked stop codons and remained in frame with V and J, and all other rearrangements were classified as non-productive. Following IMGT convention, CDR3 was defined as the stretch from the second conserved V-encoded cysteine up to the conserved J-encoded phenylalanine. The earlier analysis of about 560 of the donors excluded any sequence lacking an unambiguous match to a single V gene segment. In an earlier analysis of a few hundred of the donors, V segments were called functional above 56.7% productive rearrangements and were called segregating when the between-donor standard deviation exceeded 5%. A statistical classification framework was developed to diagnose cytomegalovirus status using the catalog of TCR beta chain sequences. In a later analysis, TCR nucleotide sequences were compared against IMGT/GENE-DB human TR gene sequences so that V and J genes could be assigned. Using the TCRdist pipeline, a later analysis assigned CDR3 sequences along with most-parsimonious VDJ recombination scenarios. In a later analysis, every TCR beta chain was defined by the combination of its CDR3 amino acid sequence and its V-gene family, and reads without a unique V-gene family were dropped. In a later analysis, approximately 640 highly shared, low-generation-probability nucleotide sequences were removed to address suspected cross-contamination and a sequencing artifact. In a later analysis, a clonal expansion index was calculated for each public chain from normalized within-repertoire ranks of inferred template counts. In a later analysis, generation probabilities were computed with a VDJ recombination model fitted to out-of-frame rearrangements, and the resulting probabilities were checked against IGoR. In a later analysis, TCR-TCR, TCR-HLA and TCR-CMV co-occurrence was scored with hypergeometric tests, and a repertoire-size bias correction was applied to TCR pairs. False discovery rates were estimated in a later analysis by permuting HLA or CMV assignments 20 times. In a later analysis, co-occurring TCRs were grouped using DBSCAN, with TCRdist sequence similarity added in when clustering inside HLA-allele-positive subsets. Repertoires with fewer than 30,000 or more than 120,000 public chains were left out of co-occurrence clustering, as were a handful of repertoires with anomalous nucleotide sharing. TCRdb limited this immuneACCESS table to in-frame rearrangements with V and J called. A share of clones is missing; checked studies link under half to unresolved V genes, and the rest is unexplained. Clone size and V and J calls were adopted from that table, with D and trimming inferred from the DNA. The sample table lists roughly 110,000 clones, around 75% of them with a count of one. Around 0.95% of the sample rests with the top ten.

The germline V gene (reference sequence) supplies CDR1 MNHEY and CDR2 SMNVEV. Germline trimming: 5 bases from V, 0 bases from J; junction bases outside gene matches: 13. Measured from the cysteine to the phenylalanine, the CDR3 is 18 residues long. CDR3 DNA is the only sequence kept; it has 54 bases, read in frame from the first base. The sample holds a few counts of this clone. Its cognate antigen has yet to be identified. Base quality data are lacking; no much larger clone is found one base away. The study at large found these results: The classifier was reported to diagnose cytomegalovirus status with high specificity and sensitivity in both the original cohort and the validation cohort. A further reported finding was that TCR beta sequences accurately predicted the HLA-A and HLA-B alleles for most subjects in the first cohort. Because HLA typing was unavailable for some donors at each locus, only the typed subset was used in association tests. It was suggested by the authors that the approach could potentially be generalized to other disease states and immunological phenotypes. The only immune exposure information available for the cohort was CMV serostatus. When HLA alleles, especially DR and DQ, strongly co-occurred, attributing TCR associations to individual alleles was difficult. In an earlier analysis of more than 450 of the donors, most TCR beta V segments were observed in productive rearrangements about 90% or about 30% of the time, broadly matching IMGT annotations. In the study, some 160 TCR beta chains were listed as associated with cytomegalovirus. A later analysis found that most CMV-associated TCR beta chains appeared HLA-restricted, with HLA associations seemingly driven largely by CMV exposure. Because counts were too low, seventeen rarely observed V segments, including chromosome 9 orphons, were excluded from the earlier analysis of 587 of the donors. Only TCR beta chains were sequenced in this cohort, and the absence of alpha or paired-chain data limited detectable features. The sequencing pipeline was judged likely to have produced a cluster of highly shared sequence variants as a technical artifact. Roughly uniform sequencing depth across donors was assumed in presence/absence analyses, although this assumption may not hold. A few of the identified cytomegalovirus-associated TCR beta chains were confirmed in vitro to be specific for cytomegalovirus antigens. Correlated functional status among segregating V segments might be attributable to linkage disequilibrium, but an unknown experimental factor could not be ruled out. In a later analysis, the rate of TCR association differed among HLA loci, with DRB1 alleles having the most associated TCRs and HLA-C alleles having the fewest. At a false discovery rate of 0.05, a later analysis linked approximately 18,000 TCR beta sequences to specific HLA alleles. Compared with equally common non-associated chains, HLA-associated TCR beta chains in a later analysis were more clonally expanded and had lower generation probabilities. According to a later analysis, parvovirus B19, influenza, CMV and Epstein-Barr virus appeared linked to several top co-occurrence clusters. While some public TCRs were present in many individuals, most TCR sequences turned up only very rarely across donors. An association between a missense DCLRE1C variant and V-gene and J-gene trimming of TCR beta chains was found in a later genetic analysis and replicated in an independent cohort. According to a later genetic analysis, donors in an Asian-associated ancestry cluster had fewer N-insertions in productive TCRs than the approximately 670-donor mean. Because the 87-base-pair reads could not distinguish some IMGT-functional V segments, including TRBV6-2 and TRBV6-3, those segments were excluded.

The cohort comprised more than 550 healthy bone marrow donors. At the time of sampling, every cohort member was nominally healthy, though immune exposures that went unrecorded were likely present. The donor was CMV seronegative and was included in the group of a few hundred seronegative cohort members. Every donor gave a peripheral blood sample, and the peripheral blood mononuclear cells from that sample were used for TCR beta sequencing. Genomic DNA extraction from the blood cell samples was performed with the Qiagen DNeasy Blood Extraction Kit. Material: PBMCs. The receptor comes from a woman aged 25 to 39 in good health and CMV-seronegative. The rearranged segments are TRBV27 and TRBJ1-5; 7 central nucleotides agree with TRBD1. The bases are TGTGCCAGCAGTCGCCGGCAGGGGGTATTCGATAGCAATCAGCCCCAGCATTTT. Its amino acids are CASSRRQGVFDSNQPQHF.